These 32 T cell receptor beta chains were all obtained from the same sample, sequenced in a study of beta chain features in type 1 diabetes. Whole-study results and caveats: All four CD4+ subsets from Type 1 diabetes patients carried moderately but significantly shorter TCRB CDR3s.

For these receptors, no antigen is known. What was sequenced were expressed TCRB transcripts, since all of the isolated RNA had been reverse transcribed. Libraries were prepared by immunoSEQ multiplex PCR; TCRdb keeps only in-frame clonotypes and omits some of them. The sample records approximately 360,000 clones, 10% to 15% being singletons. Sequencing used naive CD4+ T cells from blood. Receptors originate from a woman between 18 and 29 years old with type 1 diabetes.

This clone was detected a few times. V is TRBV30 and J is TRBJ1-2, with TRBD1 identical over 10 bases. This CDR3 comprises 15 residues. Trimming took 4 bases from V and 3 from J; bases not matched to a gene: 8. Germline CDR1 GTSNPN, CDR2 SVGIG (reference sequence). DNA of the CDR3: TGTGCCTGGACGACAGGGGGCAAACGGTACTATGGCTACACCTTC. Protein product: CAWTTGGKRYYGYTF.

This clone was seen only a few times. CDR3: CASSYSGGLLNEQFF. The CDR3, as DNA: TGTGCCAGCAGCTATAGCGGGGGCCTCCTCAATGAGCAGTTCTTC. This chain links TRBV9 with TRBJ2-1, with 9 bases that match TRBD2. Trimming cost V 4 bases and J 6 bases; bases outside gene matches: 8. The germline gives CDR1 SGDLS, CDR2 YYNGEE. The CDR3 runs to 15 residues.

This clone was detected only a few times. This chain's CDR3 is CASSQRLRGNYEQYF. The CDR3 DNA follows: TGTGCCAGCAGCCAGCGATTGCGGGGGAACTACGAGCAGTACTTC. The chain uses TRBV14 and TRBJ2-7; TRBD2 aligns across 7 bases. CDR1 is SGHDN, CDR2 FVKESK, per germline. The V gene end was trimmed by 3 bases and the J gene end by 3 bases; junction bases not matched to a gene: 8. The CDR3 covers 15 residues.

This clone appeared a few times. J is TRBJ2-3 and V is TRBV18; 13 nucleotides match TRBD2. The CDR3 is 17 amino acids. Germline lookup yields CDR1 KGHSH and CDR2 LQKENI. V lost 6 bases to trimming and J lost 2 bases; unmatched junction nucleotides: 8. The CDR3 protein is CASSPGLAGIITDTQYF. The CDR3 region has the DNA TGTGCCAGCTCCCCGGGACTAGCGGGGATTATCACAGATACGCAGTATTTT.

The chain is built from TRBV9 and TRBJ2-1; TRBD1 matches 8 bases. The CDR3 loop spans 14 amino acids. The ends lost 0 bases at V and 15 bases at J; junction bases unmatched: 11. Per germline, CDR1 SGDLS and CDR2 YYNGEE. In nucleotides, the CDR3 is TGTGCCAGCAGCGTAGCTGGGGGGTTGGACAGGGTGTTCTTC. Protein product: CASSVAGGLDRVFF.

V and J are TRBV19 and TRBJ1-4; TRBD1 might be the D (6 bases). The germline CDR1 and CDR2 sequences are LNHDA and SQIVND (reference sequence). CDR3 length: 14 amino acids. V lost 6 bases and J 8 bases, leaving 16 bases between the germline ends. CDR3 bases: TGTGCCAGTAGCGGAAGGGGGTTTCGGGAAAAACTGTTTTTT. This translates into CASSGRGFREKLFF.

This clone was found a few times. The chain uses TRBV9 and TRBJ2-7; 7 nucleotides line up with TRBD2. CDR1 and CDR2 from the germline V gene are SGDLS and YYNGEE. This CDR3 spans 14 amino acids. V was clipped by 0 bases and J by 4 bases; unmatched bases: 4. The CDR3 loop reads CASSVGGSGYEQYF. The CDR3 nucleotides are TGTGCCAGCAGCGTAGGCGGGAGCGGGTACGAGCAGTACTTC.

The chain is built from TRBV7-8 and TRBJ1-5; tentative D call: TRBD1 (5 bases). V lost 1 base to trimming and J lost 14 bases, with 15 bases between them. Germline V gene lookup returns CDR1 SGHVS and CDR2 FQNEAQ. CDR3 length equals 13 residues. DNA of the CDR3: TGTGCCAGCAGCTTAGTTGGGGCCTCAGCTGAGCATTTT. This gives the protein CASSLVGASAEHF.

This clone was seen a handful of times. The chain is built from TRBV5-6 and TRBJ2-5, with TRBD1 identical over 7 bases. The CDR3 covers 14 residues. The germline V gene encodes CDR1 SGHDT and CDR2 YYEEEE. Germline trimming cut 4 bases from V and 5 bases from J; bases unmatched to any gene: 8. The CDR3 loop reads CASSTRQGEETQYF. The CDR3 DNA reads TGTGCCAGCAGCACCAGACAGGGAGAGGAGACCCAGTACTTC.

CDR3 amino acids: CAWSEGAGFFPEAFF. CDR3 nucleotides: TGTGCCTGGAGTGAAGGGGCAGGGTTCTTCCCTGAAGCTTTCTTT. The chain couples TRBV30 to TRBJ1-1, with D possibly matching TRBD1 (5 bases). Germline V gives CDR1 GTSNPN, CDR2 SVGIG (reference sequence). This CDR3 contains 15 residues. V shed 1 base and J shed 6 bases, with 18 bases lying between them. The full variable domain, its missing parts supplied by reference TRBV30 and TRBJ1-1, is SQTIHQWPATLVQPVGSPLSLECTVEGTSNPNLYWYRQAAGRGLQLLFYSVGIGQISSEVPQNLSASRPQDRQFILSSKKLLLSDSGFYLCAWSEGAGFFPEAFFGQGTRLTVV.

The rearrangement links TRBV9 to TRBJ2-7; no clear D. V lost 4 bases to trimming and J lost 1 base, with 9 bases between them. The CDR3 has 13 amino acids. CDR1 SGDLS and CDR2 YYNGEE come from the germline V gene. CDR3 coding DNA: TGTGCCAGCAGCCAAGCGAGGTCCTACGAGCAGTACTTC. Residues: CASSQARSYEQYF.

A few counts support this clone. The CDR3: CASTSGRTLYNEQFF. CDR3 sequence (DNA): TGCGCCAGCACTAGCGGGAGGACCCTCTACAATGAGCAGTTCTTC. This rearrangement joins TRBV5-1 to TRBJ2-1; 11 bases line up with TRBD2. Per germline, CDR1 SGHRS and CDR2 YFSETQ. This CDR3 region has 15 residues. J was trimmed by 3 bases and V by 6 bases; bases with no gene match: 5.

There are a few counts of this clone. The chain uses TRBV4-1 and TRBJ1-5; 7 bases are a match to TRBD1. Germline V CDR1 and CDR2: MGHRA, YSYEKL. CDR3 length equals 15 residues. Trimming cost V 0 bases and J 2 bases; bases outside gene matches: 1. The DNA for the CDR3 is TGCGCCAGCAGCCAAGAAGACAGGGGCAATCAGCCCCAGCATTTT. Amino acid sequence: CASSQEDRGNQPQHF.

This clone was seen a handful of times. The CDR3 DNA is TGTGCCAGCTCACCGAGGGCAGCCACCTACGAGCAGTACTTC. The encoded protein is CASSPRAATYEQYF. The V and J genes are TRBV18 and TRBJ2-7, with D perhaps TRBD2 (5 bases). Per the germline V gene, CDR1 is KGHSH and CDR2 is LQKENI. CDR3 length: 14 amino acids. V was clipped by 3 bases and J by 2 bases, with 11 bases between them.

The chain links TRBV11-2 to TRBJ2-1; 8 bases fit TRBD1. CDR1 and CDR2 (germline): SGHAT, FQNNGV. V trimming: 1 base; J trimming: 0 bases; junction bases outside the gene matches: 8. The CDR3 has 18 amino acids. In DNA, the CDR3 is TGTGCCAGCAGCTTAGGAGGACAGGGTCTGAGCTCCTACAATGAGCAGTTCTTC. Residues: CASSLGGQGLSSYNEQFF. Full variable domain (missing parts from reference TRBV11-2 and TRBJ2-1): EAGVAQSPRYKIIEKRQSVAFWCNPISGHATLYWYQQILGQGPKLLIQFQNNGVVDDSQLPKDRFSAERLKGVDSTLKIQPAKLEDSAVYLCASSLGGQGLSSYNEQFFGPGTRLTVL.

V is TRBV5-1 and J is TRBJ2-2; 8 nucleotides align to TRBD2. Germline V gene data show CDR1 as SGHRS and CDR2 as YFSETQ. The CDR3 is 15 residues long. Losses at the gene ends were 4 bases for V and 8 bases for J; bases not matched to a gene: 10. This chain's CDR3 is CASSPPGGGPGELFF. The CDR3 nucleotides are TGCGCCAGCAGCCCCCCGGGCGGGGGGCCTGGGGAGCTGTTTTTT.

In this sample, this clone turned up a few times. The rearrangement uses TRBV4-3 and TRBJ2-3; D may be TRBD2 (6 bases). This CDR3 is 15 amino acids long. Trimming stripped 3 bases from V and 5 bases from J, with 15 bases between. Germline V gives CDR1 LGHNA, CDR2 YSLEER. CDR3 region: CASSQGGARRDTQYF. The CDR3 DNA follows: TGCGCCAGCAGCCAGGGCGGGGCCCGTAGAGATACGCAGTATTTT.

The rearrangement links TRBV30 to TRBJ2-3, with no clear D. The germline V gene has CDR1 GTSNPN and CDR2 SVGIG (reference sequence). The CDR3 spans 14 residues. V dropped 1 base and J dropped 0 bases, with 8 bases sitting between them. This CDR3 reads CAWSGYSSTDTQYF. The CDR3, as DNA: TGTGCCTGGAGTGGATACAGTAGCACAGATACGCAGTATTTT.

The genes are TRBV4-2 and TRBJ1-5; D remains unclear. CDR3 length equals 13 residues. Germline V lookup: CDR1 LGHNA, CDR2 YNFKEQ. The germline V and J ends were trimmed by 2 bases and 5 bases, with 7 bases remaining between them. The CDR3 DNA reads as TGTGCCAGCAGCCAATTGGAGGATCAGCCCCAGCATTTT. This encodes CASSQLEDQPQHF.

The V and J genes are TRBV4-3 and TRBJ2-7, with D possibly being TRBD1 (5 bases). CDR1 LGHNA and CDR2 YSLEER come from the germline V gene. The ends were cut back, 0 bases at V and 4 bases at J, with 13 bases in the middle. The length of the CDR3 is 15 residues. The CDR3 protein is CASSQEGWAGYEQYF. CDR3 sequence (DNA): TGCGCCAGCAGCCAAGAAGGGTGGGCAGGGTACGAGCAGTACTTC.

This clone was found a few times. The chain combines TRBV4-2 with TRBJ1-1; perhaps TRBD1 as D (6 bases). This CDR3 has 15 residues. In germline, CDR1 is LGHNA, CDR2 YNFKEQ. Trimming cost V 1 base and J 8 bases, with 17 bases left between them. DNA of the CDR3: TGTGCCAGCAGCCAAGGAGTGTCGGGGGGCATGGAAGCTTTCTTT. Residues: CASSQGVSGGMEAFF.

This clone has just a few counts. The V and J genes are TRBV6-1 and TRBJ1-1; D possibly corresponds to TRBD1 (5 bases). CDR3 size: 14 residues. Germline CDR1 MNHNS, CDR2 SASEGT. V was shortened by 5 bases and J by 1 base, with 11 bases between the two germline ends. The CDR3 reads CASSLGVENTEAFF. DNA of the CDR3: TGTGCCAGCAGTTTAGGGGTGGAGAACACTGAAGCTTTCTTT.

This clone was found a few times. The chain employs TRBV9 and TRBJ1-2; D gene uncertain. V was clipped by 3 bases and J by 5 bases, with 14 bases between them. The CDR3 has 14 residues. CDR1 and CDR2 (germline): SGDLS, YYNGEE. The CDR3 loop reads CASSGPGLRYGYTF. In nucleotides, the CDR3 is TGTGCCAGCAGCGGTCCAGGCCTTCGTTATGGCTACACCTTC.

Only a few counts were recorded for this clone. The chain employs TRBV6-6 and TRBJ2-2; no firm D call. V was trimmed by 2 bases and J by 8 bases, leaving 15 bases between them. This CDR3 is 15 amino acids long. Germline lookup yields CDR1 MNHNY and CDR2 SVGAGI (reference sequence). Here the CDR3 DNA reads TGTGCCAGCAGTTACAATCTTCTATGGTCTGGGGAGCTGTTTTTT. Translation: CASSYNLLWSGELFF.

In its sample, this clone was seen a few times. The chain couples TRBV27 to TRBJ2-3, with 9 bases fitting TRBD2. Trimming removed 5 bases from V and 5 bases from J; junction bases left unmatched: 11. The CDR3 loop spans 16 amino acids. CDR1 MNHEY and CDR2 SMNVEV come from the germline V gene (reference sequence). The CDR3 is CASSGGLLAGLDTQYF. The CDR3 DNA reads as TGTGCCAGCAGTGGCGGGTTACTAGCGGGTTTAGATACGCAGTATTTT.

The chain carries TRBV27 and TRBJ2-1; 7 bases are a match to TRBD2. The J segment lost 9 bases and the V segment lost 5 bases, leaving 13 bases of the junction unmatched. CDR1 and CDR2 from the germline V gene are MNHEY and SMNVEV (reference sequence). The CDR3 contains 15 residues. CDR3 DNA: TGTGCCAGCAGTCCGCGGGGGACTGACCGGGGTGAGCAGTTCTTC. Residues: CASSPRGTDRGEQFF.

V usage is TRBV10-3 and J usage is TRBJ2-1, with no clear D. V dropped 3 bases and J dropped 5 bases, with 17 bases sitting between them. CDR1 is ENHRY, CDR2 SYGVKD, per germline. CDR3 length: 16 amino acids. The CDR3 reads CAISDSTRGKDNEQFF. For the CDR3, the DNA is TGTGCCATCAGTGACTCTACTCGCGGTAAGGACAATGAGCAGTTCTTC.

The chain joins TRBV10-3 to TRBJ2-5; D gene unclear. The V end lost 4 bases, the J end lost 5 bases, and 11 bases lay between the germline ends. CDR1 and CDR2 from the germline V gene are ENHRY and SYGVKD. The CDR3 is 13 amino acids. The CDR3 sequence is CAISGAVGETQYF. The CDR3, as DNA: TGTGCCATCAGTGGGGCAGTTGGGGAGACCCAGTACTTC.

J is TRBJ2-3 and V is TRBV5-4; 12 bases are a match to TRBD2. The J segment lost 4 bases and the V segment lost 1 base, leaving 4 bases of the junction unmatched. Germline CDR1 is SGHNT and CDR2 is YYREEE (reference sequence). The CDR3 covers 16 residues. The DNA for the CDR3 is TGTGCCAGCAGCTTGACGCTAGCGGGAGGGCCAGATACGCAGTATTTT. It encodes CASSLTLAGGPDTQYF.

There are a few counts of this clone. The V gene is TRBV28, the J gene TRBJ2-1, with D perhaps TRBD2 (5 bases). The CDR3 has 13 amino acids. V lost 5 bases and J lost 6, with 11 bases in between. Looked up from germline, CDR1 is MDHEN and CDR2 is SYDVKM. This CDR3 reads CASSQGLTNEQFF. CDR3 sequence (DNA): TGTGCCAGCAGTCAAGGACTGACCAATGAGCAGTTCTTC.

This chain connects TRBV19 to TRBJ2-3; D perhaps matches TRBD1 (6 bases). Trimming took off 5 bases at V and 1 base at J, with 13 bases between the two ends. CDR3 size: 15 residues. Germline V gene data show CDR1 as LNHDA and CDR2 as SQIVND (reference sequence). The DNA for the CDR3 is TGTGCCAGTAGTCTCGGGGCAGGGGGCACAGATACGCAGTATTTT. Translation: CASSLGAGGTDTQYF.

This clone has more than one count but fewer than ten. The V call is TRBV28, the J call TRBJ2-3; TRBD1 matches at 7 bases. The J segment lost 0 bases and the V segment lost 1 base, leaving 4 bases of the junction unmatched. The CDR3 is 16 amino acids. The germline gives CDR1 MDHEN, CDR2 SYDVKM. The CDR3 protein is CASSLSRGRSTDTQYF. DNA of the CDR3: TGTGCCAGCAGTTTATCGAGGGGGCGAAGCACAGATACGCAGTATTTT.